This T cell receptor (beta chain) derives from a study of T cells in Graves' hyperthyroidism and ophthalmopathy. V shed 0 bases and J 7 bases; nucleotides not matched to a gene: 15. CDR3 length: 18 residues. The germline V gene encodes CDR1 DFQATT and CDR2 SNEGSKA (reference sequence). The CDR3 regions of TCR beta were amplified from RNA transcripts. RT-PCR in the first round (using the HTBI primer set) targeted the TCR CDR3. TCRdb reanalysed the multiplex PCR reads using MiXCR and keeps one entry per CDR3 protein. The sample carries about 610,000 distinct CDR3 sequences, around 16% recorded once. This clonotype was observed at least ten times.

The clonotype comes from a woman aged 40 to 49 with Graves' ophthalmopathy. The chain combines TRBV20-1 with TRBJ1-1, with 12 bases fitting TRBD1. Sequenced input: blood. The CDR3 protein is CSAREGVPPGQGAGEAFF. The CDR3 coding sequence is TGCAGTGCTAGAGAGGGGGTTCCGCCGGGACAGGGGGCTGGTGAAGCTTTCTTT.